This TCR beta chain comes out of a study of cytomegalovirus exposure and HLA in healthy donors. The CDR3 loop spans 16 amino acids. V lost 6 bases and J lost 5; bases outside the gene matches: 4. Germline V gene lookup returns CDR1 SGHTA and CDR2 FQGNSA. At collection, donors were nominally healthy, but unrecorded immune exposures were probable. PCR employed 60 Vbeta and 13 Jbeta primers. Produced via immunoSEQ multiplex PCR; TCRdb's table is partial and in-frame only. The repertoire table contains 90,000 to 130,000 clones. Overall study results and limits: With later analysis, a missense DCLRE1C variant became linked to TCR beta V- and J-gene trimming. TCR beta sequences reportedly predicted most subjects' HLA-A and HLA-B alleles accurately.

A word on this clone: Antigen unknown.

Sequenced input: PBMCs. The rearrangement joins TRBV7-2 to TRBJ2-2; 15 bases are shared with TRBD2. The source is a man aged 40-49 years in good health and CMV-seropositive. The CDR3 DNA sequence: TGTGCCAGCAGTGGACTAGCGGGAGGGAGAACCGGGGAGCTGTTTTTT. It encodes CASSGLAGGRTGELFF.